These 16 T cell receptor beta chains were all obtained from the same sample, sequenced in a study of human thymus T cells. Some clones are missing from TCRdb's copy, which holds only in-frame ones; the method was immunoSEQ multiplex PCR. Of just over 45,000 clones in the sample, approximately 95% are singletons; the top ten hold about 0.17%. The source material was blood. The receptors originated from a girl under three years old with a congenital heart defect but otherwise immunologically healthy.

This clone appeared once. The V call is TRBV7-2, the J call TRBJ1-5; D call uncertain. From germline, CDR1 is SGHTA and CDR2 FQGNSA. This CDR3 is built from 15 residues. V gave up 4 bases and J gave up 2 bases, with 12 bases separating them. This chain's CDR3 is CASSSGRAGNQPQHF. The CDR3, as DNA: TGTGCCAGCAGCTCCGGGCGGGCTGGCAATCAGCCCCAGCATTTT. The whole variable domain, remainder taken from reference TRBV7-2 and TRBJ1-5, is GAGVSQSPSNKVTEKGKDVELRCDPISGHTALYWYRQSLGQGLEFLIYFQGNSAPDKSGLPSDRFSAERTGGSVSTLTIQRTQQEDSAVYLCASSSGRAGNQPQHFGDGTRLSIL.

This chain joins TRBV6-1 and TRBJ2-3; unclear D gene. V was clipped by 4 bases and J by 0 bases, with 20 bases between them. The V gene's germline CDR1 is MNHNS and CDR2 SASEGT. The CDR3 length is 18 residues. As DNA, the CDR3 is TGTGCCAGCAGTGGGGCCCCCCCCCTGACAACTAGCACAGATACGCAGTATTTT. It specifies CASSGAPPLTTSTDTQYF.

This chain links TRBV9 with TRBJ2-5; D is ambiguous. V lost 0 bases and J lost 5, with 17 bases in between. Germline lookup yields CDR1 SGDLS and CDR2 YYNGEE. CDR3 size: 16 residues. Written as DNA, the CDR3 is TGTGCCAGCAGCGTAGCTGGCCACCCGAAGGGTGAGACCCAGTACTTC. Encoded protein: CASSVAGHPKGETQYF.

The rearrangement uses TRBV21-1 and TRBJ1-2; the table calls TRBD1, which could not be checked here. TRBV21-1 is flagged as a pseudogene. The CDR3 totals 14 residues. As DNA, the CDR3 is TGTGCCAGCAACGACAGGCGGACCAACTATGGCTACACCTTC. It is translated as CASNDRRTNYGYTF.

CDR3 sequence reads: CASSLGGTVHPPFF. The CDR3 DNA is TGTGCCAGCAGCCTAGGGGGGACAGTTCATCCACCTTTCTTT. This chain connects TRBV7-2 to TRBJ1-1; 7 bases fit TRBD1. There are 14 residues in the CDR3. V trimming: 5 bases; J trimming: 12 bases; junction bases outside the gene matches: 15. Germline-derived CDR1 and CDR2 are SGHTA and FQGNSA.

The chain has TRBV6-5 and TRBJ1-2, with TRBD1 matching over 8 bases. In germline, CDR1 is MNHEY, CDR2 SVGAGI. The CDR3 runs 15 residues. V shed 0 bases, J shed 4 bases, and the junction held 4 bases outside the gene matches. As DNA, the CDR3 is TGTGCCAGCAGTTACTCAGCCGACAGGGGCTATGGCTACACCTTC. Protein sequence: CASSYSADRGYGYTF.

About this clone itself: One junction end does not reproduce the germline sequence, and a read error may be involved. The CDR3 nucleotides are TGTACCAGCACCGGAAACACTGAAGCTTTCTTT. Protein sequence: CTSTGNTEAFF. The rearrangement links TRBV27 to TRBJ1-1, with D unresolved. Germline V lookup: CDR1 MNHEY, CDR2 SMNVEV (reference sequence). CDR3 length: 11 residues.

The DNA of the CDR3 is TGTGCCAGTAGTATAGATTCACCAGGCATGTATGGCTACACCTTC. It is translated as CASSIDSPGMYGYTF. The rearrangement uses TRBV19 and TRBJ1-2; D gene unclear. The V gene's germline CDR1 is LNHDA and CDR2 SQIVND (reference sequence). V lost 0 bases, J lost 5 bases, and 13 bases lay in between. The CDR3 runs 15 residues.

This clone has a single count. The chain uses TRBV23-1 and TRBJ1-6, with TRBD1 matching over 11 bases. TRBV23-1 is designated an ORF whose function remains uncertain. The V and J ends lost 5 bases and 6 bases, in that order; junction bases with no gene match: 6. This CDR3 has 16 residues. The CDR3 DNA reads TGCGCCAGCAGTGTTGGACAGGGGGCGGCTAATTCACCCCTCCACTTT. It yields the protein CASSVGQGAANSPLHF.

Only one count was recorded for this clone. The chain uses TRBV7-3 and TRBJ2-1; D not resolved. The ends were cut back, 2 bases at V and 9 bases at J, with 17 bases in the middle. The germline V gene has CDR1 SGHTA and CDR2 FQGTGA. This CDR3 comprises 15 residues. CDR3 in amino acids: CASSLLPAVRREQFF. The DNA for the CDR3 is TGTGCCAGCAGCTTATTACCGGCCGTGAGGCGTGAGCAGTTCTTC.

The chain carries TRBV5-1 and TRBJ2-5; weak D call: TRBD2 (5 bases). This CDR3 has 15 amino acids. Germline-derived CDR1 and CDR2 are SGHRS and YFSETQ. V lost 3 bases to trimming and J lost 5 bases, with 17 bases between them. This CDR3 is CASSWRGRQSETQYF. The CDR3 DNA sequence: TGCGCCAGCAGCTGGAGAGGGCGGCAGAGCGAGACCCAGTACTTC.

As DNA, the CDR3 is TGCGCCAGCAGCCGGACTAGAGAGACCCAGTACTTC. This translates into CASSRTRETQYF. The V gene is TRBV5-1, the J gene TRBJ2-5; the match to TRBD2 covers 7 bases. Germline V lookup: CDR1 SGHRS, CDR2 YFSETQ. CDR3 length: 12 residues. V gave up 4 bases and J gave up 4 bases; unmatched junction bases: 1.

The CDR3 nucleotides are TGCGCCAGCAGCGATACAGGGGGCCCCACTGAAGCTTTCTTT. As protein: CASSDTGGPTEAFF. The V and J genes are TRBV5-1 and TRBJ1-1; 9 bases are shared with TRBD1. CDR1 is SGHRS and CDR2 is YFSETQ in the germline V gene. V gave up 4 bases and J gave up 4 bases; unmatched junction bases: 5. This CDR3 region has 14 residues.

The gene calls are TRBV20-1 and TRBJ2-7; a possible D gene is TRBD1 (5 bases). Germline CDR1 DFQATT, CDR2 SNEGSKA (reference sequence). Trimming stripped 7 bases from V and 4 bases from J, with 11 bases between. The CDR3 loop spans 11 amino acids. For the CDR3, the DNA is TGCAGTGGCCAGGGTCCGTACGAGCAGTACTTC. Translation gives CSGQGPYEQYF.

V and J are TRBV25-1 and TRBJ1-3; 7 bases align to TRBD1. Germline-derived CDR1 and CDR2 are MGHDK and SYGVNS. This CDR3 comprises 18 residues. After removal of 6 bases from V and 0 bases from J, the junction contained 14 bases not matched to a gene. CDR3 loop: CASSSTRDRTLSGNTIYF. The CDR3 DNA is TGTGCCAGCAGCTCAACCCGGGACAGAACCCTCTCTGGAAACACCATATATTTT.

This chain links TRBV10-1 with TRBJ2-7, with a weak D call TRBD2 (5 bases). V lost 3 bases to trimming and J lost 5 bases, with 11 bases between them. Germline CDR1 and CDR2: WNHNN and SYGVQD (reference sequence). This CDR3 region has 13 residues. The CDR3 sequence is CASSDLIGNEQYF. The CDR3 DNA is TGCGCCAGCAGTGATTTGATCGGGAACGAGCAGTACTTC.